This T cell receptor beta chain was captured in a study of blood T cell repertoires in COVID-19. For the study at large: COVID-19 samples from acute and convalescent phases originated in the United States, Italy and Spain. T cells, B-cell-depleted T cells, or PBMCs supplied cDNA or gDNA.

Germline V CDR1 and CDR2: LNHDA, SQIVND (reference sequence). This CDR3 has 12 residues. The ends were cut back, 6 bases at V and 11 bases at J, with 16 bases in the middle. Study processing details: Amplifying reference gene primers gave estimates of nucleated cell counts. Some clones are missing from TCRdb's copy, which holds only in-frame ones; the method was immunoSEQ multiplex PCR. V and J calls and clone size are given by that table; D and trimming were obtained from the DNA. The sample records around 260,000 clones, around 80% being singletons. The rearrangement links TRBV19 to TRBJ1-1; D is perhaps TRBD1 (6 bases). The source is a man aged 55 to 70 with acute or convalescent COVID-19. Sequenced sample: peripheral blood. CDR3 DNA sequence: TGTGCCAGTAGAAACAGGGCTGGGGAGGCTTTCTTT. Its protein product is CASRNRAGEAFF. Looking up the rest from reference TRBV19 and TRBJ1-1 gives the full variable domain: DGGITQSPKYLFRKEGQNVTLSCEQNLNHDAMYWYRQDPGQGLRLIYYSQIVNDFQKGDIAEGYSVSREKKESFPLTVTSAQKNPTAFYLCASRNRAGEAFFGQGTRLTVV.